The rows below give T cell receptor beta chains drawn from one sample of a study of CD8+CD57+ T cells in acquired aplastic anemia. In TCRdb, the reads were re-called with MiXCR into one record per CDR3 protein. Here the sample spans a few hundred thousand distinct CDR3 sequences, roughly 50% being singletons. The specimen was sorted CD4+, CD8+, or CD8+CD57+ T cells (not recorded which) from PBMCs. All receptors derive from a human donor with aplastic anemia. Both conserved end residues are part of each CDR3. The D gene is left open where the match is weak. Expanded clones get a size class; other rows say once, few or many, or leave the size out.

cdr3_aa	cdr3_nt	v_call	d_call	j_call	clone_size
CASSMGTGKKLFF	TGTGCCAGCAGTATGGGGACAGGGAAAAAACTGTTTTTT	TRBV2	TRBD1	TRBJ1-4	many
CSARTSGQGGNQPQHF	TGCAGTGCTAGGACTAGCGGGCAGGGTGGGAATCAGCCCCAGCATTTT	TRBV20-1	.	TRBJ1-5	.
CASSLTPLTF	TGTGCCAGCAGCTTAACACCCCTGACTTTC	TRBV7-3	.	TRBJ2-6	.
CSARYSGTVGAGYTF	TGCAGTGCTAGATATTCGGGAACCGTTGGGGCTGGCTACACCTTC	TRBV29-1	.	TRBJ1-2	.
CASSEMGDYGYTF	TGTGCCAGCAGTGAAATGGGGGACTATGGCTACACCTTC	TRBV6-1	.	TRBJ1-2	many
CASSQVPGDKHRGAVF	TGTGCCAGCAGCCAAGTTCCGGGGGACAAGCACCGGGGAGCTGTTTTT	TRBV14	.	TRBJ2-2	.
CASSTRTVPNEKLFF	TGTGCCAGTAGTACCCGGACGGTACCTAATGAAAAACTGTTTTTT	TRBV19	.	TRBJ1-4	once
CSVGGNRGRETQYF	TGCAGCGTCGGGGGTAACAGGGGGCGAGAGACCCAGTACTTC	TRBV29-1	TRBD1	TRBJ2-5	.
CASSILGREVGIGGYTF	TGTGCCAGTAGTATCCTTGGCAGGGAGGTCGGCATAGGTGGCTACACCTTC	TRBV19	.	TRBJ1-2	.
CASTTHGELFF	TGTGCCAGCACCACCCACGGGGAGCTGTTTTTT	TRBV7-9	.	TRBJ2-2	few
CASSLVPQGNEQFF	TGTGCCAGCAGCTTAGTTCCACAGGGGAATGAGCAGTTCTTC	TRBV7-2	TRBD1	TRBJ2-1	.
CASSQRTGDTEAFF	TGCGCCAGCAGCCAAAGGACAGGGGACACTGAAGCTTTCTTT	TRBV4-1	TRBD1	TRBJ1-1	many
CASRSTGGRGYEQYF	TGTGCCAGCAGATCTACGGGGGGGCGAGGCTACGAGCAGTACTTC	TRBV27	TRBD2	TRBJ2-7	many
CASSTGTGAWGEAFF	TGTGCCAGCAGTACCGGGACAGGGGCCTGGGGGGAAGCTTTCTTT	TRBV12-3/TRBV12-4	TRBD1	TRBJ1-1	.
CAISGTVGREQYF	TGTGCCATCAGCGGGACAGTGGGACGTGAGCAGTACTTC	TRBV10-3	TRBD1	TRBJ2-7	.
CASSFSGARNTEAFF	TGCGCCAGCAGCTTTTCGGGAGCTCGGAACACTGAAGCTTTCTTT	TRBV5-1	.	TRBJ1-1	many
CALTGTIWTGELFF	TGTGCTCTCACGGGGACGATTTGGACCGGGGAGCTGTTTTTT	TRBV5-5	.	TRBJ2-2	.
CASSVELAETQYF	TGTGCCAGCAGCGTAGAACTAGCGGAGACCCAGTACTTC	TRBV9	TRBD2	TRBJ2-5	many
CASSDVGGIAYGYTF	TGTGCCAGCAGTGATGTTGGAGGCATCGCCTATGGCTACACCTTC	TRBV5-6	.	TRBJ1-2	.
CASSSGGGYGYTF	TGTGCCAGCAGCTCTGGTGGGGGGTATGGCTACACCTTC	TRBV3-1	.	TRBJ1-2	few
CSLTNEGSYEQYF	TGCAGCTTAACCAACGAGGGCTCCTACGAGCAGTACTTC	TRBV29-1	.	TRBJ2-7	.
CSAIAGGRSEQFF	TGCAGTGCTATAGCGGGGGGGCGGAGTGAGCAGTTCTTC	TRBV20-1	TRBD2	TRBJ2-1	.
CASSPRTGYYGYTF	TGTGCCAGCAGCCCAAGGACAGGGTACTATGGCTACACCTTC	TRBV7-8	TRBD1	TRBJ1-2	.
CASSSRGPENYGYTF	TGTGCCAGCAGCTCAAGGGGGCCGGAGAACTATGGCTACACCTTC	TRBV11-2	TRBD1	TRBJ1-2	.
CASSLGAGGLDEQYF	TGTGCCAGCAGCTTAGGAGCGGGGGGGCTCGACGAGCAGTACTTC	TRBV7-6	TRBD2	TRBJ2-7	.
CAWSGGTGPTGGYTF	TGTGCCTGGTCGGGGGGGACAGGCCCCACGGGGGGCTACACCTTC	TRBV30	TRBD1	TRBJ1-2	few
CASSAQQGGGAAEAFF	TGTGCCAGCAGCGCCCAACAGGGGGGGGGAGCGGCTGAAGCTTTCTTT	TRBV6-1	TRBD1	TRBJ1-1	many
CATSRAPDIRNEQFF	TGTGCCACCAGCAGAGCCCCGGATATCAGAAATGAGCAGTTCTTC	TRBV15	.	TRBJ2-1	.
CASTLGERSTEAFF	TGTGCCAGCACCCTAGGGGAGCGTAGCACTGAAGCTTTCTTT	TRBV7-3	.	TRBJ1-1	few